This TCR beta chain was found in a study of patients and donors after allogeneic stem cell transplantation. Germline-derived CDR1 and CDR2 are MNHEY and SVGAGI. Trimming stripped 5 bases from V and 0 bases from J, with 11 bases between. The length of the CDR3 is 15 residues. At least ten counts were recorded for this clonotype. MiXCR, applied by TCRdb to the RT-PCR reads, yields one record per CDR3 protein. Here the sample spans under 170,000 distinct CDR3 sequences, over 30% being singletons. The V gene is TRBV6-5, the J gene TRBJ1-3; a weak D match, TRBD1 (5 bases). The sequenced material came from blood, either unsorted or a sorted T cell fraction (not recorded which). The source is a human donor who was either an allogeneic HSCT recipient or a stem cell or donor lymphocyte infusion donor (not recorded which). It is not recorded whose cells these are; they may come from a transplant donor. The CDR3 DNA reads as TGTGCCAGCAGTGCGACAGCCTTCTCTGGAAACACCATATATTTT. Protein sequence: CASSATAFSGNTIYF.